This T cell receptor beta chain was sequenced during a study of T cell responses to AZD1222 COVID-19 vaccine. Clones were read by immunoSEQ multiplex PCR, and TCRdb kept only the in-frame ones, dropping some. Of about 120,000 clones in the sample, around nine tenths were seen once. As concerns this clone: Its antigen is currently unknown.

The germline CDR1 and CDR2 sequences are LGHNA and YSLEER. This CDR3 is built from 20 residues. V was pared by 0 bases and J by 3 bases, with 12 bases of the junction left unmatched. Notes on the study in general: Just a handful of AZD1222 recipients tested seropositive at baseline.

The source is an adult in good health. The specimen comprised peripheral blood, sampled on day 0 of AZD1222 vaccination. The V and J genes are TRBV4-3 and TRBJ2-2; 11 bases match TRBD1. CDR3 DNA: TGCGCCAGCAGCCAAGATCCTGGGTTCCCGGGACAGGGGGACACCGGGGAGCTGTTTTTT. It encodes CASSQDPGFPGQGDTGELFF.